What follows are 30 T cell receptor beta chains derived from one specimen sequenced in a study of T cells in localized non-small cell lung cancer. Only in-frame clones appear in the TCRdb table, and some are missing; sequencing was by immunoSEQ multiplex PCR. The sample lists 45,000 to 55,000 clones, just over 85% occurring once. The source material was peripheral blood, sampled before any cancer treatment. The receptors come from a male donor aged 60 or older with stage III squamous cell lung carcinoma.

The chain uses TRBV4-1 and TRBJ2-3, with D uncertain. CDR1 and CDR2 (germline): MGHRA, YSYEKL. The CDR3 loop spans 14 amino acids. Trimming removed 4 bases from V and 4 bases from J, with 12 bases in between. The CDR3 region has the DNA TGCGCCAGCAGCCTGACCATCGCGGCAGATACGCAGTATTTT. Its protein is CASSLTIAADTQYF.

This clone has just a few counts. V and J are TRBV30 and TRBJ1-1, with TRBD1 matching 8 bases. Trimming removed 4 bases from V and 0 bases from J; junction bases left unmatched: 7. The CDR3 is 15 residues long. The germline gives CDR1 GTSNPN, CDR2 SVGIG (reference sequence). CDR3 DNA: TGTGCCTGGAATAGGCAGGGGGCGATGAACACTGAAGCTTTCTTT. Translated, it gives CAWNRQGAMNTEAFF.

The V call is TRBV29-1, the J call TRBJ1-5, with 9 bases lining up with TRBD1. V shed 4 bases and J 1 base; nucleotides not matched to a gene: 8. Germline loops: CDR1 SQVTM, CDR2 ANQGSEA. The CDR3 contains 16 residues. CDR3 residues: CSVAEGTGLSNQPQHF. CDR3 bases: TGCAGCGTTGCGGAAGGGACAGGGTTGAGCAATCAGCCCCAGCATTTT.

The chain couples TRBV5-4 to TRBJ1-2; 7 bases line up with TRBD1. The germline V gene has CDR1 SGHNT and CDR2 YYREEE (reference sequence). V was pared by 0 bases and J by 2 bases, with 10 bases of the junction left unmatched. CDR3 length: 17 amino acids. CDR3 amino acids: CASSLGSGWTGNYGYTF. CDR3 DNA: TGTGCCAGCAGCTTGGGATCGGGTTGGACAGGAAACTATGGCTACACCTTC.

This clone has only one observation. V usage is TRBV2 and J usage is TRBJ2-7, with 9 positions matching TRBD1. The trim removed 7 bases at V and 2 bases at J, leaving 6 bases unmatched. CDR3 length: 14 residues. The germline CDR1 and CDR2 sequences are SNHLY and FYNNEI. CDR3 in DNA: TGTGCCAGCATTACGGACAGGGGCCCCTACGAGCAGTACTTC. Translating it yields CASITDRGPYEQYF.

The chain combines TRBV6-4 with TRBJ1-2; the D is unclear. The CDR3 is 11 amino acids. From germline, CDR1 is MRHNA and CDR2 SNTAGT. Trimming left V 4 bases short and J 11 bases short, with 11 bases between. The CDR3 reads CASSVYRLYTF. In DNA, the CDR3 is TGTGCCAGCAGTGTATACCGGTTGTACACCTTC.

V gene TRBV25-1 combines with J gene TRBJ2-5, with D hard to call. Germline V gene lookup returns CDR1 MGHDK and CDR2 SYGVNS. CDR3 length: 14 residues. Trimming took off 1 base at V and 4 bases at J, with 10 bases between the two ends. CDR3 coding DNA: TGTGCCAGCAGTGAATTCGTAGGGCGAGAGACCCAGTACTTC. Its translation: CASSEFVGRETQYF.

CDR3 sequence: CASSPESWETQYF. In DNA form, the CDR3 reads TGTGCCAGCAGCCCCGAGTCGTGGGAGACCCAGTACTTC. V and J are TRBV14 and TRBJ2-5; D not certain. With 4 bases removed from V and 5 bases from J, the gap between germline ends came to 11 bases. CDR3 size: 13 residues. From germline, CDR1 is SGHDN and CDR2 FVKESK.

This clone was counted between two and nine times. The V and J genes are TRBV14 and TRBJ2-1; 9 bases agree with TRBD1. Germline CDR1 SGHDN, CDR2 FVKESK. This CDR3 comprises 16 residues. Trimming at V came to 2 bases and at J to 4 bases, leaving 6 bases not matched to a gene. The CDR3 region is CASSQHGTGTYNEQFF. CDR3 DNA: TGTGCCAGCAGCCAACATGGGACAGGGACATACAATGAGCAGTTCTTC.

The rearrangement uses TRBV19 and TRBJ2-1, with D perhaps matching TRBD1 (7 bases). V lost 10 bases, J lost 5 bases, and 18 bases lay in between. Germline loops: CDR1 LNHDA, CDR2 SQIVND (reference sequence). This CDR3 has 14 residues. This CDR3 is CATRGGTANNEQFF. CDR3 bases: TGTGCCACTAGAGGCGGGACAGCAAACAATGAGCAGTTCTTC.

This clone has a single count. The chain uses TRBV28 and TRBJ2-3, with 7 bases that match TRBD1. The length of the CDR3 is 15 residues. Germline V gene data show CDR1 as MDHEN and CDR2 as SYDVKM. V gave up 5 bases and J gave up 1 base; unmatched junction bases: 6. CDR3 protein: CASSRNRGGTDTQYF. The CDR3, as DNA: TGTGCCAGCAGTCGCAACAGGGGTGGCACAGATACGCAGTATTTT.

The rearrangement links TRBV6-6 to TRBJ1-4; 7 nucleotides line up with TRBD1. This CDR3 is 16 amino acids long. V lost 2 bases, J lost 8 bases, and 11 bases stayed unmatched. Germline CDR1 and CDR2: MNHNY and SVGAGI (reference sequence). In DNA, the CDR3 is TGTGCCAGCAGTTACCCCTTGCAGGGGGGACGGGAAAAACTGTTTTTT. Its translation is CASSYPLQGGREKLFF.

This clone was detected only a few times. This chain joins TRBV5-6 and TRBJ2-7, with 7 bases identical to TRBD1. J gave up 5 bases and V 1 base, and 6 bases lay outside the gene matches. The CDR3 is made up of 14 amino acids. CDR1 and CDR2 (germline): SGHDT, YYEEEE. The CDR3 protein is CASSLKTGKDEQYF. The CDR3 DNA sequence: TGTGCCAGCAGCTTGAAGACAGGGAAGGACGAGCAGTACTTC.

The V call is TRBV6-5, the J call TRBJ1-4, with unresolved D. The germline gives CDR1 MNHEY, CDR2 SVGAGI. This CDR3 has 15 amino acids. The V and J ends lost 5 bases and 2 bases respectively, with 12 bases between them. In DNA, the CDR3 is TGTGCCAGCAGTCCGACCGCGGGGACTAATGAAAAACTGTTTTTT. This sequence encodes CASSPTAGTNEKLFF.

This clone came up a few times. The V call is TRBV7-9, the J call TRBJ1-1; D is ambiguous. CDR1 and CDR2 (germline): SEHNR, FQNEAQ (reference sequence). V dropped 0 bases and J dropped 10 bases, with 12 bases sitting between them. The CDR3 is 13 amino acids. CDR3 DNA sequence: TGTGCCAGCAGCTTAGCTTTTTACGGTGGAGCTTTCTTT. It is translated as CASSLAFYGGAFF.

The chain links TRBV18 to TRBJ2-7; D is undetermined. This CDR3 contains 15 residues. Germline CDR1 is KGHSH and CDR2 is LQKENI. Trimming cost V 0 bases and J 5 bases, with 14 bases left between them. This CDR3 is CASSPPALGLNEQYF. The CDR3 DNA is TGTGCCAGCTCACCACCGGCTCTAGGTCTGAACGAGCAGTACTTC.

The chain has TRBV4-2 and TRBJ1-1; tentatively, D is TRBD1 (5 bases). The CDR3 is made up of 12 amino acids. Germline assignment: CDR1 LGHNA and CDR2 YNFKEQ. The V and J ends lost 7 bases and 3 bases respectively, with 9 bases between them. The CDR3 loop reads CASTGRDTEAFF. The DNA of the CDR3 is TGTGCCAGCACAGGGAGGGACACTGAAGCTTTCTTT.

The gene calls are TRBV4-1 and TRBJ2-7; the match to TRBD1 covers 9 bases. The length of the CDR3 is 15 residues. Germline loops: CDR1 MGHRA, CDR2 YSYEKL. V shed 4 bases, J shed 4 bases, and the junction held 8 bases outside the gene matches. The CDR3 DNA reads as TGCGCCAGCAGCCTAACTCTGGGGACAGGGTACGAGCAGTACTTC. It yields the protein CASSLTLGTGYEQYF.

The V gene is TRBV19, the J gene TRBJ2-6; D perhaps matches TRBD2 (6 bases). This CDR3 comprises 17 residues. With 9 bases removed from V and 0 bases from J, the gap between germline ends came to 18 bases. CDR1 is LNHDA, CDR2 SQIVND, per germline (reference sequence). CDR3: CARGDSKPTSGANVLTF. CDR3 DNA: TGTGCCAGGGGGGACTCAAAACCAACCTCTGGGGCCAACGTCCTGACTTTC.

The chain has TRBV19 and TRBJ1-2; the D gene is possibly TRBD1 (5 bases). The V end lost 5 bases, the J end lost 0 bases, and 19 bases lay between the germline ends. This CDR3 region has 17 residues. Germline-derived CDR1 and CDR2 are LNHDA and SQIVND (reference sequence). For the CDR3, the DNA is TGTGCCAGTAGTCCCGGGCCTTACTGGGGGGCTAACTATGGCTACACCTTC. Its translation: CASSPGPYWGANYGYTF. Using reference TRBV19 and TRBJ1-2 for the parts outside the CDR3, the full variable domain is DGGITQSPKYLFRKEGQNVTLSCEQNLNHDAMYWYRQDPGQGLRLIYYSQIVNDFQKGDIAEGYSVSREKKESFPLTVTSAQKNPTAFYLCASSPGPYWGANYGYTFGSGTRLTVV.

In this sample, this clone turned up a few times. CDR3: CASSQRTGSLHF. DNA for the CDR3: TGTGCCAGCAGTCAACGGACAGGGAGCCTCCACTTT. The chain employs TRBV27 and TRBJ1-6, with 8 bases matching TRBD1. There are 12 residues in the CDR3. Germline V gene data show CDR1 as MNHEY and CDR2 as SMNVEV (reference sequence). The trim removed 5 bases at V and 15 bases at J, leaving 6 bases unmatched.

This chain links TRBV6-1 with TRBJ1-3; the D is unclear. Between the trimmed V and J ends, which lost 1 base and 3 bases, there was a span of 10 bases. The germline CDR1 and CDR2 sequences are MNHNS and SASEGT. This CDR3 spans 15 amino acids. As DNA, the CDR3 is TGTGCCAGCAGTGAAGTTCCCCAGGTTGGAAACACCATATATTTT. Translation gives CASSEVPQVGNTIYF.

V is TRBV5-4 and J is TRBJ2-7; D is tentatively TRBD1 or TRBD2 (6 bases each). V lost 0 bases to trimming and J lost 5 bases, with 21 bases between them. The CDR3 has 17 amino acids. Germline CDR1 SGHNT, CDR2 YYREEE (reference sequence). The CDR3 DNA sequence: TGTGCCAGCAGCTTGGCGGGCTTCATGGGGGGCGTCGACGAGCAGTACTTC. It specifies CASSLAGFMGGVDEQYF.

The chain couples TRBV5-4 to TRBJ2-5, with D perhaps matching TRBD1 (5 bases). Germline V CDR1 and CDR2: SGHNT, YYREEE (reference sequence). V lost 0 bases and J lost 2, with 11 bases in between. The length of the CDR3 is 15 residues. The CDR3 DNA reads TGTGCCAGCAGCTTGGGGGCAGGGTATCAAGAGACCCAGTACTTC. It is translated as CASSLGAGYQETQYF.

The CDR3 sequence is CASYSRRGMNYGYTF. The CDR3 bases are TGTGCCAGCTATTCGCGGCGGGGGATGAACTATGGCTACACCTTC. The rearrangement joins TRBV27 to TRBJ1-2; D may be TRBD1 (5 bases). Trimming took off 8 bases at V and 2 bases at J, with 18 bases between the two ends. Germline V gene sequence: CDR1 MNHEY, CDR2 SMNVEV (reference sequence). The CDR3 is 15 residues long.

The gene calls are TRBV7-2 and TRBJ2-2, with 8 bases fitting TRBD1. CDR3 size: 15 residues. Looked up from germline, CDR1 is SGHTA and CDR2 is FQGNSA. The V gene end was trimmed by 3 bases and the J gene end by 7 bases; junction bases not matched to a gene: 7. The CDR3 region is CASSLNQGAIGELFF. The DNA of the CDR3 is TGTGCCAGCAGCTTGAATCAGGGGGCGATCGGGGAGCTGTTTTTT.

V and J are TRBV28 and TRBJ1-3; possible D gene TRBD1, 5 bases. Germline CDR1 MDHEN, CDR2 SYDVKM. The V and J ends lost 7 bases and 4 bases respectively, with 17 bases between them. The CDR3 has 15 residues. The CDR3 region is CASTWTGGKGNTIYF. The CDR3 DNA reads TGTGCCAGCACCTGGACGGGGGGGAAGGGAAACACCATATATTTT.

The chain links TRBV28 to TRBJ1-2; the match to TRBD1 covers 9 bases. CDR1 and CDR2 from the germline V gene are MDHEN and SYDVKM. J gave up 4 bases and V 5 bases, and 17 bases lay outside the gene matches. This CDR3 contains 18 residues. The CDR3 DNA reads TGTGCCAGCAGTCAGGGCGGGGACAGGGTTAGCAGTCCCTATGGCTACACCTTC. This gives the protein CASSQGGDRVSSPYGYTF.

This clone was seen a single time. The V and J genes are TRBV2 and TRBJ2-1; D may be TRBD1 (6 bases). In germline, CDR1 is SNHLY, CDR2 FYNNEI. The V gene lost 0 bases and the J gene lost 7 bases, with 16 bases spanning the gap. This CDR3 is 16 amino acids long. CDR3 bases: TGTGCCAGCAGTGAAGCAGGGGGTAAGATACGGAATGAGCAGTTCTTC. As protein: CASSEAGGKIRNEQFF.

The rearrangement joins TRBV18 to TRBJ2-1; 10 positions match TRBD2. Unmatched junction bases numbered 6, after V lost 2 bases and J lost 5 bases. Germline CDR1 reads KGHSH; CDR2 reads LQKENI. The CDR3 is made up of 16 amino acids. The CDR3 sequence: CASSPNRLAGDNEQFF. CDR3 DNA: TGTGCCAGCTCACCAAATCGCCTAGCGGGAGACAATGAGCAGTTCTTC.